Listed here are 26 T cell receptor beta chains from one sample, sequenced in a study of blood T cell repertoires in COVID-19 (TCRdb year 2020). Library preparation was by the immunoSEQ multiplex PCR assay. Held by TCRdb, this immuneACCESS table contains in-frame sequences only and omits some clones. Under half of the omission traces to an unresolved V gene where checked; the cause of the rest is unknown. The sample has some 200,000 clones on record, 80% of them singletons. Around 7.4% of the sample is held by the ten biggest clonotypes. The source material was PBMCs or T cells enriched from blood (not recorded which). The receptors were sampled from a woman in her thirties or forties with acute COVID-19.

The chain employs TRBV19 and TRBJ1-5, with D perhaps matching TRBD1 (5 bases). From germline, CDR1 is LNHDA and CDR2 SQIVND (reference sequence). Trimming removed 1 base at V and 2 bases at J, with 9 bases between. The CDR3 spans 15 residues. This CDR3 is CASSIGFRGNQPQHF. CDR3 in DNA: TGTGCCAGTAGTATAGGTTTCAGGGGCAATCAGCCCCAGCATTTT.

CDR3 nucleotides: TGTGCCACCAGCAGAGATGGGGGGGCTAACTATGGCTACACCTTC. Translated: CATSRDGGANYGYTF. The V gene is TRBV15, the J gene TRBJ1-2; D is perhaps TRBD1 (5 bases). Germline CDR1 LNHNV, CDR2 YYDKDF (reference sequence). Trimming stripped 0 bases from V and 0 bases from J, with 8 bases between. CDR3 length: 15 amino acids.

The V and J genes are TRBV4-1 and TRBJ1-1, with a weak D call TRBD1 (6 bases). The germline V gene has CDR1 MGHRA and CDR2 YSYEKL. The CDR3 is 13 residues long. V was clipped by 1 base and J by 10 bases, with 13 bases between them. The CDR3 is CASSQAGDIGAFF. Here the CDR3 DNA reads TGCGCCAGCAGCCAAGCCGGGGACATTGGAGCTTTCTTT.

This chain connects TRBV6-2 or TRBV6-3 to TRBJ1-4; TRBD1 matches 7 bases. Germline lookup yields CDR1 MNHEY and CDR2 SVGEGT. The trim removed 6 bases at V and 5 bases at J, leaving 18 bases unmatched. The CDR3 consists of 18 residues. CDR3 residues: CASSRGPSGQKTNEKLFF. The DNA of the CDR3 is TGTGCCAGCAGCCGAGGGCCCTCGGGACAGAAGACGAATGAAAAACTGTTTTTT.

This chain joins TRBV28 and TRBJ1-5; 9 nucleotides align to TRBD1. The length of the CDR3 is 15 residues. The junction had 7 bases not matched to a gene; V was cut back by 2 bases and J by 8 bases. CDR1 and CDR2 (germline): MDHEN, SYDVKM. This CDR3 is CASSLRTGVGEPQHF. The CDR3 nucleotides read TGTGCCAGCAGTTTACGGACAGGGGTAGGAGAGCCCCAGCATTTT.

The chain uses TRBV25-1 and TRBJ2-5, with 7 bases aligning to TRBD1. The V gene end was trimmed by 2 bases and the J gene end by 3 bases; junction bases not matched to a gene: 6. Germline V CDR1 and CDR2: MGHDK, SYGVNS. This CDR3 region has 15 residues. The chain's CDR3 is CASSEPRQGKETQYF. Written as DNA, the CDR3 is TGTGCCAGCAGTGAACCCAGACAGGGAAAAGAGACCCAGTACTTC.

The V gene is TRBV30, the J gene TRBJ1-5; TRBD1 matches 10 bases. V lost 2 bases to trimming and J lost 3 bases; unmatched junction nucleotides: 4. The CDR3 has 15 residues. CDR1 and CDR2 (germline): GTSNPN, SVGIG (reference sequence). The CDR3 reads CAWSRDRGPNQPQHF. Written as DNA, the CDR3 is TGTGCCTGGAGTCGGGACAGGGGTCCCAATCAGCCCCAGCATTTT.

The J gene is TRBJ2-1, the V gene TRBV30; 15 nucleotides line up with TRBD2. V gave up 4 bases and J gave up 0 bases; unmatched junction bases: 10. The CDR3 sequence is 19 residues long. Germline V lookup: CDR1 GTSNPN, CDR2 SVGIG (reference sequence). CDR3 amino acids: CAWTKPGTSGGSSYNEQFF. CDR3 nucleotide sequence: TGTGCCTGGACTAAACCCGGGACTAGCGGGGGGAGCTCCTACAATGAGCAGTTCTTC. The full variable domain, in which reference TRBV30 and TRBJ2-1 provide the parts outside the CDR3, is SQTIHQWPATLVQPVGSPLSLECTVEGTSNPNLYWYRQAAGRGLQLLFYSVGIGQISSEVPQNLSASRPQDRQFILSSKKLLLSDSGFYLCAWTKPGTSGGSSYNEQFFGPGTRLTVL.

On this clone: Other DNA sequences from this sample encode an identical CDR3 as well. The V and J genes are TRBV9 and TRBJ2-7; 10 bases match TRBD1. The CDR3 extends over 15 amino acids. Germline V gives CDR1 SGDLS, CDR2 YYNGEE. V dropped 0 bases and J dropped 2; count of bases not matched to a gene: 2. The CDR3: CASSVGDRGPYEQYF. In DNA form, the CDR3 reads TGTGCCAGCAGCGTAGGGGACAGGGGCCCCTACGAGCAGTACTTC.

The table lists this clone with many counts. The genes are TRBV2 and TRBJ1-1; D not resolved. The CDR3 contains 12 residues. The V gene's germline CDR1 is SNHLY and CDR2 FYNNEI. Trimming cost V 5 bases and J 5 bases, with 9 bases left between them. CDR3 nucleotide sequence: TGTGCCAGCAGTAAGACAACAACTGAAGCTTTCTTT. Protein sequence: CASSKTTTEAFF.

The rearrangement joins TRBV24-1 to TRBJ1-2; TRBD1 matches 8 bases. With 4 bases clipped from V and 5 bases from J, the junction kept 5 bases outside the gene matches. Germline-derived CDR1 and CDR2 are KGHDR and SFDVKD. The CDR3 has 14 amino acids. CDR3 in amino acids: CATSDQQGVYGYTF. CDR3 coding DNA: TGTGCCACCAGTGACCAACAGGGGGTTTATGGCTACACCTTC.

The chain has TRBV6-2 or TRBV6-3 and TRBJ1-5; D is possibly TRBD1 (6 bases). CDR1 and CDR2 (germline): MNHEY, SVGEGT. The V end was cut by 2 bases, the J end by 2 bases, with 10 bases between. The CDR3 is 15 amino acids. This CDR3 is CASSYEGVGNQPQHF. The CDR3 DNA reads TGTGCCAGCAGTTACGAGGGGGTCGGCAATCAGCCCCAGCATTTT.

The rearrangement links TRBV28 to TRBJ1-5; weak D call: TRBD1 (5 bases). CDR1 is MDHEN and CDR2 is SYDVKM in the germline V gene. This CDR3 has 18 amino acids. With 5 bases removed from V and 0 bases from J, the gap between germline ends came to 20 bases. The CDR3, as DNA: TGTGCCAGCAGTAGACGAAGGGGTCTTAAGTCTAGCAATCAGCCCCAGCATTTT. It is translated as CASSRRRGLKSSNQPQHF.

V and J are TRBV14 and TRBJ2-5; D unresolved. In germline, CDR1 is SGHDN, CDR2 FVKESK. This CDR3 region has 14 residues. V was clipped by 1 base and J by 2 bases, with 8 bases between them. Here the CDR3 reads CASSQVAGQETQYF. CDR3 DNA sequence: TGTGCCAGCAGCCAAGTCGCCGGGCAAGAGACCCAGTACTTC.

The V and J genes are TRBV7-2 and TRBJ2-1; D is unclear. Trimming cost V 4 bases and J 6 bases, with 13 bases left between them. Germline V CDR1 and CDR2: SGHTA, FQGNSA. CDR3 length: 14 residues. DNA for the CDR3: TGTGCCAGCAGCTCCCGAGCCGGGTTCAATGAGCAGTTCTTC. It is translated as CASSSRAGFNEQFF. The variable domain in full, completed from reference TRBV7-2 and TRBJ2-1, reads GAGVSQSPSNKVTEKGKDVELRCDPISGHTALYWYRQSLGQGLEFLIYFQGNSAPDKSGLPSDRFSAERTGGSVSTLTIQRTQQEDSAVYLCASSSRAGFNEQFFGPGTRLTVL.

This chain links TRBV7-3 with TRBJ2-5, with D possibly TRBD2 on 6 matching bases. V was shortened by 2 bases and J by 1 base, with 8 bases between the two germline ends. The CDR3 totals 14 residues. Looked up from germline, CDR1 is SGHTA and CDR2 is FQGTGA. The CDR3 bases are TGTGCCAGCAGCTTAGGTAGCGGCCAAGAGACCCAGTACTTC. Amino acids: CASSLGSGQETQYF.

The genes are TRBV4-2 and TRBJ2-7; the D is unclear. The CDR3 spans 14 residues. Per the germline V gene, CDR1 is LGHNA and CDR2 is YNFKEQ. The V end lost 0 bases, the J end lost 1 base, and 7 bases lay between the germline ends. The CDR3 spells CASSQDWASYEQYF. The DNA for the CDR3 is TGTGCCAGCAGCCAAGACTGGGCTTCCTACGAGCAGTACTTC.

This chain uses TRBV2 with TRBJ1-2; 8 nucleotides agree with TRBD1. Losses at the gene ends were 3 bases for V and 1 base for J; bases not matched to a gene: 4. Germline CDR1 and CDR2: SNHLY and FYNNEI. This CDR3 has 15 amino acids. The CDR3 DNA sequence: TGTGCCAGCAGTGAGAGGACAGGGAGTAACTATGGCTACACCTTC. Residues: CASSERTGSNYGYTF. The full variable domain, in which reference TRBV2 and TRBJ1-2 provide the parts outside the CDR3, is EPEVTQTPSHQVTQMGQEVILRCVPISNHLYFYWYRQILGQKVEFLVSFYNNEISEKSEIFDDQFSVERPDGSNFTLKIRSTKLEDSAMYFCASSERTGSNYGYTFGSGTRLTVV.

Details on this clone: An end of the junction differs from the germline gene, which may be a read error. CDR3 loop: CASSLGGTGMDEKLLF. In DNA, the CDR3 is TGCGCCAGCAGCTTGGGGGGGACAGGGATGGATGAAAAACTGCTTTTT. The gene calls are TRBV5-1 and TRBJ1-4; 9 bases are a match to TRBD1. Germline values: CDR1 SGHRS, CDR2 YFSETQ. This CDR3 region has 16 residues.

This chain uses TRBV4-3 with TRBJ1-5; no reliable D call. Trimming removed 0 bases at V and 4 bases at J, with 10 bases between. The germline V gene encodes CDR1 LGHNA and CDR2 YSLEER. The CDR3 has 15 amino acids. As DNA, the CDR3 is TGCGCCAGCAGCCAAGAATGGAGTAAAAATCAGCCCCAGCATTTT. Its protein is CASSQEWSKNQPQHF.

The chain carries TRBV5-4 and TRBJ2-3; maybe TRBD2 (6 bases). Germline-derived CDR1 and CDR2 are SGHNT and YYREEE (reference sequence). The CDR3 covers 16 residues. The ends were cut back, 3 bases at V and 5 bases at J, with 19 bases in the middle. The CDR3 loop reads CASSSPDSPGRDTQYF. The DNA for the CDR3 is TGTGCCAGCAGCTCCCCTGACAGCCCCGGGAGAGATACGCAGTATTTT.

The V gene is TRBV30, the J gene TRBJ1-5; 10 bases align to TRBD1. With V trimmed by 0 bases and J by 4 bases, 6 bases remained unmatched. The CDR3 is made up of 16 amino acids. Germline CDR1 GTSNPN, CDR2 SVGIG (reference sequence). In nucleotides, the CDR3 is TGTGCCTGGAGTGTGGGGGACAGGGGTAGAAATCAGCCCCAGCATTTT. Protein: CAWSVGDRGRNQPQHF.

The CDR3 sequence: CATGQTGRNTEAFF. The DNA of the CDR3 is TGTGCCACGGGTCAAACAGGGAGGAACACTGAAGCTTTCTTT. The chain has TRBV10-3 and TRBJ1-1, with TRBD1 as a possible D gene (6 bases). Between the trimmed V and J ends, which lost 10 bases and 1 base, there was a span of 16 bases. The CDR3 totals 14 residues. Germline CDR1 is ENHRY and CDR2 is SYGVKD.

V and J are TRBV18 and TRBJ1-5, with a tentative D call TRBD1 (5 bases). V lost 1 base and J lost 9, with 7 bases in between. Per the germline V gene, CDR1 is KGHSH and CDR2 is LQKENI. The CDR3 runs to 12 residues. This chain's CDR3 is CASSPQGPPQHF. CDR3 sequence (DNA): TGTGCCAGCTCACCACAGGGGCCGCCCCAGCATTTT.

This sequence joins TRBV7-2 and TRBJ2-1; 9 bases are a match to TRBD1. The germline V gene has CDR1 SGHTA and CDR2 FQGNSA. V gave up 4 bases and J gave up 4 bases; unmatched junction bases: 5. This CDR3 has 15 amino acids. This chain's CDR3 is CASSSTGGAYNEQFF. CDR3 DNA: TGTGCCAGCAGCTCCACAGGGGGCGCTTACAATGAGCAGTTCTTC.

This chain connects TRBV3-1 (or the pseudogene TRBV3-2) to TRBJ1-2; perhaps TRBD1 as D (5 bases). The germline V gene encodes CDR1 LGHDT and CDR2 YNNKEL (reference sequence). Trimming took off 4 bases at V and 7 bases at J, with 31 bases between the two ends. There are 19 residues in the CDR3. The CDR3 here is CASSPLDRTLTPGWSGYTF. CDR3 coding DNA: TGTGCCAGCAGCCCCTTAGACCGGACACTAACCCCGGGCTGGAGTGGCTACACCTTC.